These T cell receptor beta chains were read from a single sample in a study of OX40 agonist ivuxolimab in advanced cancers. Produced via immunoSEQ multiplex PCR; TCRdb's table is partial and in-frame only. The table has tens of thousands of clones, 89% seen once. The starting material was CD4+ or CD8+ T cells sorted from blood, obtained in a trial of the OX40 agonist ivuxolimab. Receptor source: an adult with an advanced solid tumor such as melanoma, head and neck, liver or kidney cancer. CDR3s include the opening cysteine and the closing phenylalanine or tryptophan. The D gene is left open where the match is weak. For some rows the clone size is stated as once, few or many, or as a class when expanded; others skip it.

>-|TRBJ2-1|12|-|TRBV7-3
CASSLIGNEQFF
TGTGCCAGCAGCTTAATAGGGAATGAGCAGTTCTTC
>-|TRBJ2-5|14|once|TRBV25-1
CASSELGAGETQYF
TGTGCCAGCAGTGAATTAGGTGCGGGAGAGACCCAGTACTTC
>TRBD2|TRBJ2-5|17|-|TRBV5-6
CASSPPDQRGVEETQYF
TGTGCCAGCAGCCCGCCCGATCAGCGGGGGGTAGAAGAGACCCAGTACTTC
>-|TRBJ2-7|14|-|TRBV7-9
CASSLTAGSYEQYF
TGTGCCAGCAGCTTAACGGCGGGCTCCTACGAGCAGTACTTC
>-|TRBJ1-2|10|-|TRBV20-1
CSATSYGYTF
TGCAGTGCTACCAGCTATGGCTACACCTTC
>-|TRBJ2-5|13|-|TRBV18
CASSQEVMETQYF
TGTGCCAGCTCACAAGAGGTGATGGAGACCCAGTACTTC
>-|TRBJ1-2|16|-|TRBV7-9
CASSLALQSTNYGYTF
TGTGCCAGCAGCTTAGCCCTACAGAGTACTAACTATGGCTACACCTTC
>-|TRBJ2-1|16|-|TRBV29-1
CSVEDFAGSEDNEQFF
TGCAGCGTTGAAGATTTCGCGGGGTCTGAGGACAATGAGCAGTTCTTC
>TRBD1|TRBJ2-7|14|once|TRBV5-6
CASSLGTGWYEQYF
TGTGCCAGCAGCTTGGGGACAGGTTGGTACGAGCAGTACTTC
>TRBD2|TRBJ2-7|13|-|TRBV30
CAWSVAGGYEQYF
TGTGCCTGGAGTGTTGCGGGAGGCTACGAGCAGTACTTC
>TRBD2|TRBJ2-7|16|-|TRBV7-9
CASSRTSGETPYEQYF
TGTGCCAGCAGTCGGACTAGCGGGGAAACCCCCTACGAGCAGTACTTC
>-|TRBJ1-2|14|-|TRBV5-1
CASSSWPGDYGYTF
TGCGCCAGCAGCTCCTGGCCGGGTGACTATGGCTACACCTTC
>-|TRBJ1-2|16|-|TRBV19
CASSIPGLMVYYGYTF
TGTGCCAGTAGTATTCCAGGGTTAATGGTCTACTATGGCTACACCTTC
>TRBD1|TRBJ2-2|15|-|TRBV29-1
CSVERRDRNTGELFF
TGCAGCGTGGAGCGCCGGGACAGGAACACCGGGGAGCTGTTTTTT
>TRBD1|TRBJ1-2|13|-|TRBV19
CASSPGQGDGYTF
TGTGCCAGTAGCCCCGGACAGGGGGACGGCTACACCTTC
>-|TRBJ1-2|15|-|TRBV14
CASSPYQRGVNGYTF
TGTGCCAGCAGTCCCTATCAGAGGGGGGTAAATGGCTACACCTTC
>TRBD2|TRBJ2-7|14|once|TRBV28
CASSLPGGAYEQYF
TGTGCCAGCAGTTTACCGGGAGGGGCGTACGAGCAGTACTTC
>-|TRBJ2-7|11|-|TRBV27
CASSYGGEQYF
TGTGCCAGCAGTTACGGGGGCGAGCAGTACTTC
>-|TRBJ1-1|14|few|TRBV5-1
CASTPTDLNTEAFF
TGCGCCAGCACCCCAACGGACCTGAACACTGAAGCTTTCTTT
>-|TRBJ2-7|11|-|TRBV27
CASLSGGEQYF
TGTGCCAGCCTGAGCGGCGGGGAGCAGTACTTC
>-|TRBJ1-4|14|-|TRBV30
CAWGPGGLGEKLFF
TGTGCCTGGGGACCGGGGGGATTGGGGGAAAAACTGTTTTTT
>TRBD1|TRBJ1-1|13|-|TRBV5-6
CASSATGFTEAFF
TGTGCCAGCAGCGCGACAGGGTTCACTGAAGCTTTCTTT
>-|TRBJ2-2|14|-|TRBV6-5
CASSRSEDTGELFF
TGTGCCAGCAGTCGTTCCGAGGACACCGGGGAGCTGTTTTTT
>-|TRBJ1-1|16|few|TRBV28
CASSFGYRDMNTEAFF
TGTGCCAGCAGTTTTGGGTATCGGGATATGAACACTGAAGCTTTCTTT
>-|TRBJ2-7|11|-|TRBV30
CASSDTYEQYF
TGTGCCTCATCGGACACCTACGAGCAGTACTTC
>-|TRBJ1-2|13|-|TRBV5-6
CASSSVDDYGYTF
TGTGCCAGCAGCTCGGTTGACGACTATGGCTACACCTTC
>TRBD2|TRBJ2-2|17|-|TRBV2
CASSLLGTSGRGGELFF
TGTGCCAGCAGTCTCCTTGGGACTAGCGGGAGGGGCGGGGAGCTGTTTTTT
>-|TRBJ1-5|15|-|TRBV6-1
CASTRDGLVNQPQHF
TGTGCCAGCACCCGGGACGGACTCGTCAATCAGCCCCAGCATTTT
>-|TRBJ2-7|15|-|TRBV28
CASSFRGPTLYEQYF
TGTGCCAGCAGTTTCAGGGGTCCTACACTCTACGAGCAGTACTTC
>-|TRBJ2-1|17|-|TRBV7-3
CASSLSGSVSSYNEQFF
TGTGCCAGCAGCTTAAGTGGGAGCGTGAGCTCCTACAATGAGCAGTTCTTC
>-|TRBJ2-2|13|once|TRBV27
CASSFTATGELFF
TGTGCCAGCAGTTTTACAGCTACCGGGGAGCTGTTTTTT
>-|TRBJ1-1|12|-|TRBV4-1
CASAGLVTEAFF
TGCGCCAGCGCAGGCCTCGTCACTGAAGCTTTCTTT
>TRBD1|TRBJ1-1|17|few|TRBV5-4
CASSRRDRGLLNTEAFF
TGTGCCAGCAGCCGGAGAGACAGGGGTCTGCTGAACACTGAAGCTTTCTTT
>-|TRBJ2-3|14|-|TRBV7-3
CASSLGAGGDTQYF
TGTGCCAGCAGCTTAGGCGCAGGCGGCGATACGCAGTATTTT
>TRBD1|TRBJ1-2|15|-|TRBV9
CASSVGQGANYGYTF
TGTGCCAGCAGCGTAGGACAGGGGGCTAACTATGGCTACACCTTC
>-|TRBJ1-4|14|-|TRBV5-1
CASSPVSGKEKLFF
TGCGCCAGCAGCCCCGTGTCAGGGAAGGAAAAACTGTTTTTT
>TRBD2|TRBJ2-1|15|few|TRBV30
CAWSVWAGGNNEQFF
TGTGCCTGGAGTGTGTGGGCGGGAGGGAACAATGAGCAGTTCTTC
>TRBD1|TRBJ1-4|15|-|TRBV30
CAWSPGTATNEKLFF
TGTGCCTGGAGCCCCGGGACAGCAACTAATGAAAAACTGTTTTTT
>-|TRBJ2-1|14|-|TRBV30
CAWREGLSYNEQFF
TGTGCCTGGAGGGAAGGTCTAAGTTACAATGAGCAGTTCTTC
>-|TRBJ2-7|11|-|TRBV19
CASSGSYEQYF
TGTGCCAGTAGTGGTTCCTACGAGCAGTACTTC
>-|TRBJ2-7|12|-|TRBV6-5
CASRRQPYEQYF
TGTGCCAGCAGACGGCAACCCTACGAGCAGTACTTC
>-|TRBJ1-1|14|-|TRBV4-1
CASSQVGGADEAFF
TGCGCCAGCAGCCAAGTCGGGGGCGCTGATGAAGCTTTCTTT
>-|TRBJ1-1|12|-|TRBV14
CASSPLVTEAFF
TGTGCCAGCAGCCCACTGGTCACTGAAGCTTTCTTT
>-|TRBJ2-5|16|-|TRBV7-8
CASSPLNRGGQETQYF
TGTGCCAGCAGCCCACTGAACCGCGGCGGACAAGAGACCCAGTACTTC
>TRBD2|TRBJ2-1|17|-|TRBV11-1
CASSLTWTSGNYNEQFF
TGTGCCAGCAGCTTAACATGGACTAGCGGGAACTACAATGAGCAGTTCTTC
>TRBD1|TRBJ2-1|14|once|TRBV5-6
CASVIGTGVNEQFF
TGTGCCAGCGTGATCGGGACAGGTGTAAATGAGCAGTTCTTC
>-|TRBJ2-7|14|-|TRBV2
CASQADSPIYEQYF
TGTGCCAGCCAGGCGGACAGCCCCATATACGAGCAGTACTTC
>-|TRBJ1-5|11|-|TRBV28
CASSFSQPQHF
TGTGCCAGCAGTTTCAGTCAGCCCCAGCATTTT
>-|TRBJ1-1|13|-|TRBV27
CASSTGTGTEAFF
TGTGCCAGCAGTACTGGTACGGGAACTGAAGCTTTCTTT
>-|TRBJ2-7|13|-|TRBV5-1
CASSTGQTYEQYF
TGCGCCAGCAGCACAGGTCAAACCTACGAGCAGTACTTC
>-|TRBJ2-7|12|-|TRBV5-1
CASSGPGYEQYF
TGCGCCAGCAGCGGGCCGGGGTACGAGCAGTACTTC
>TRBD2|TRBJ2-1|16|-|TRBV27
CASRPNTGGPRNEQFF
TGTGCCAGCAGACCAAATACGGGAGGGCCGCGGAATGAGCAGTTCTTC